Shown below are 7 T cell receptor beta chains from a single sample sequenced in a study of graft-versus-host responses after intestinal transplantation. Assay used: immunoSEQ multiplex PCR; TCRdb lists only in-frame clones, some missing. Here the sample spans approximately 12,000 clones, nearly 95% being singletons. The source was PBMCs, collected roughly 110 days after intestinal transplant. The receptors here all came from a human patient who received an intestinal transplant, so some T cells may come from the graft donor.

The chain employs TRBV4-2 and TRBJ2-6; no clear D. The V end lost 5 bases, the J end lost 5 bases, and 25 bases lay between the germline ends. The CDR3 consists of 19 residues. The germline CDR1 and CDR2 sequences are LGHNA and YNFKEQ. The CDR3 sequence: CASSARFKGLQSRANVLTF. The CDR3 nucleotides read TGTGCCAGCAGCGCCAGATTCAAAGGTTTACAAAGTCGGGCCAACGTCCTGACTTTC.

The chain joins TRBV4-1 to TRBJ2-7; TRBD1 matches 7 bases. Trimming took 2 bases from V and 2 from J; bases not matched to a gene: 6. CDR3 size: 15 residues. Per the germline V gene, CDR1 is MGHRA and CDR2 is YSYEKL. The CDR3 DNA is TGCGCCAGCAGCCAACCCCCGGGACAGACCTACGAGCAGTACTTC. Its translation: CASSQPPGQTYEQYF.

The chain is built from TRBV19 and TRBJ2-2; weak D call: TRBD2 (5 bases). The CDR3 sequence is 18 residues long. V lost 5 bases and J lost 3, with 22 bases in between. CDR1 and CDR2 (germline): LNHDA, SQIVND (reference sequence). The CDR3 region is CASSGDPDWPVDTGELFF. CDR3 nucleotides: TGTGCCAGTAGTGGAGACCCGGACTGGCCCGTAGACACCGGGGAGCTGTTTTTT.

The sample holds one count of this clone. The genes are TRBV5-1 and TRBJ2-7, with 8 bases fitting TRBD2. V shed 0 bases, J shed 5 bases, and the junction held 10 bases outside the gene matches. The CDR3 length is 16 residues. The V gene's germline CDR1 is SGHRS and CDR2 YFSETQ. The CDR3, as DNA: TGCGCCAGCAGCTTGGGCGGGAGCGGGGGCTATGACGAGCAGTACTTC. It is translated as CASSLGGSGGYDEQYF.

The V and J genes are TRBV6-5 and TRBJ2-7, with D possibly being TRBD2 (6 bases). With 4 bases removed from V and 2 bases from J, the gap between germline ends came to 12 bases. The CDR3 spans 14 residues. Germline values: CDR1 MNHEY, CDR2 SVGAGI. The CDR3 coding sequence is TGTGCCAGCAGTTGGGGAGGCCTTGCCTACGAGCAGTACTTC. The encoded protein is CASSWGGLAYEQYF.

The gene calls are TRBV14 and TRBJ2-7; D unclear. V was cut by 1 base and J by 3 bases, with 10 bases left in between. The CDR3 is 14 amino acids. Germline CDR1 is SGHDN and CDR2 is FVKESK. The CDR3 region is CASSQAGRNYEQYF. The CDR3 coding sequence is TGTGCCAGCAGCCAAGCGGGCAGGAACTACGAGCAGTACTTC.

The chain recombines TRBV5-8 with TRBJ2-7, with D perhaps matching TRBD2 (5 bases). Trimming stripped 0 bases from V and 5 bases from J, with 6 bases between. The CDR3 length is 12 residues. Germline-derived CDR1 and CDR2 are SGHTS and YDEGEE. CDR3 DNA: TGTGCCAGCAGCTTGGCGGGGAACGAGCAGTACTTC. Its translation: CASSLAGNEQYF.